Each of the 8 T cell receptor beta chains below was sequenced from the same sample in a study of T cells in localized non-small cell lung cancer. Data came from immunoSEQ multiplex PCR; TCRdb stores just in-frame clones and leaves some out. The data show approximately 63,000 clones, over 85% seen once. Sequences were derived from peripheral blood, sampled before any cancer treatment. These TCRs come from a man aged 35 to 69 with stage I squamous cell lung carcinoma.

The chain is built from TRBV7-9 and TRBJ1-2, with TRBD1 matching over 8 bases. The CDR3 has 13 residues. V lost 4 bases to trimming and J lost 4 bases; unmatched junction nucleotides: 2. Germline CDR1 SEHNR, CDR2 FQNEAQ (reference sequence). The CDR3 loop reads CASSSDRVYGYTF. As DNA, the CDR3 is TGTGCCAGCAGCTCGGACAGGGTCTATGGCTACACCTTC.

V gene TRBV29-1 combines with J gene TRBJ2-5; TRBD2 matches 12 bases. Germline CDR1 reads SQVTM; CDR2 reads ANQGSEA. Losses at the gene ends were 0 bases for V and 3 bases for J; bases not matched to a gene: 8. The CDR3 spans 17 residues. The CDR3 is CSVEDPLLAGGEETQYF. The DNA of the CDR3 is TGCAGCGTTGAAGATCCTCTCCTAGCGGGAGGGGAAGAGACCCAGTACTTC.

The chain is built from TRBV27 and TRBJ2-4, with 9 bases matching TRBD1. The CDR3 totals 16 residues. Trimming at V came to 4 bases and at J to 9 bases, leaving 13 bases not matched to a gene. CDR1 and CDR2 from the germline V gene are MNHEY and SMNVEV (reference sequence). The CDR3 DNA reads as TGTGCCAGCAGTTATGGGGGACAGGGTGAAAGGGGCATTCAGTACTTC. This sequence encodes CASSYGGQGERGIQYF.

This chain joins TRBV7-2 and TRBJ2-7; D is ambiguous. CDR1 and CDR2 from the germline V gene are SGHTA and FQGNSA. The CDR3 consists of 12 residues. Deletions cut 3 bases from V and 6 bases from J, with 9 bases between. The CDR3 DNA reads as TGTGCCAGCAGCTTCCCTAGTCGCGAGCAGTACTTC. This codes for CASSFPSREQYF.

The rearrangement joins TRBV6-5 to TRBJ1-5; 7 bases line up with TRBD1. Trimming cost V 7 bases and J 2 bases; bases outside gene matches: 8. CDR1 is MNHEY, CDR2 SVGAGI, per germline. This CDR3 has 15 amino acids. Here the CDR3 reads CASTPGGMGNQPQHF. The DNA for the CDR3 is TGTGCCAGCACCCCAGGGGGAATGGGCAATCAGCCCCAGCATTTT.

The chain combines TRBV18 with TRBJ1-2, with a weak D call TRBD1 (5 bases). From germline, CDR1 is KGHSH and CDR2 LQKENI. Trimming shortened V by 2 bases and J by 2 bases, and 21 bases separated the two germline ends. The CDR3 is 18 residues long. This CDR3 reads CASSPSRITSGWNYGYTF. The CDR3 DNA reads as TGTGCCAGCTCACCAAGCCGAATTACGTCAGGGTGGAACTATGGCTACACCTTC.

V is TRBV30 and J is TRBJ2-1; TRBD1 is a possible D gene (6 bases). V shed 5 bases and J shed 5 bases, with 13 bases lying between them. The CDR3 is made up of 13 amino acids. Looked up from germline, CDR1 is GTSNPN and CDR2 is SVGIG (reference sequence). CDR3 DNA: TGTGCCTGGGGAGTCGGGACAAACAATGAGCAGTTCTTC. Translation: CAWGVGTNNEQFF.

This sequence joins TRBV7-9 and TRBJ2-1; tentative D call: TRBD1 (6 bases). This CDR3 has 15 amino acids. V dropped 5 bases and J dropped 8 bases, with 19 bases sitting between them. Germline V gene lookup returns CDR1 SEHNR and CDR2 FQNEAQ (reference sequence). The CDR3 loop is CASSPQTGGPYEQFF. The CDR3 DNA reads as TGTGCCAGCAGCCCTCAGACTGGGGGCCCTTATGAGCAGTTCTTC. The complete variable domain, with remaining parts taken from reference TRBV7-9 and TRBJ2-1, reads DTGVSQNPRHKITKRGQNVTFRCDPISEHNRLYWYRQTLGQGPEFLTYFQNEAQLEKSRLLSDRFSAERPKGSFSTLEIQRTEQGDSAMYLCASSPQTGGPYEQFFGPGTRLTVL.